The 30 T cell receptor beta chains presented below share a single source sample, sequenced in a study of Ad26.COV2.S vaccination and SARS-CoV-2 variants. Sequenced by immunoSEQ multiplex PCR; TCRdb stores in-frame clones only, minus some. The table records 300,000 to 400,000 clones, roughly 90% of them present only once. The treatment here: roughly 18 received Ad26.COV2.S at low or high dose, single or two shots; roughly five received placebo; per-sample allocation not given. Specimen acquisition occurred on day 63 following the initial vaccine or placebo injection. The material sequenced was peripheral blood, taken in a trial of Ad26.COV2.S vaccine versus placebo. The receptors derive from a person aged 18-60 years who received the Ad26.COV2.S COVID-19 vaccine or a placebo.

J is TRBJ2-1 and V is TRBV27, with 9 bases lining up with TRBD2. J lost 6 bases, V lost 2 bases, and 8 bases had no gene match. Germline-derived CDR1 and CDR2 are MNHEY and SMNVEV (reference sequence). The CDR3 covers 16 residues. CDR3 coding DNA: TGTGCCAGCAGTTTACCTCCGGGAGCGGGGGGCAATGAGCAGTTCTTC. This translates into CASSLPPGAGGNEQFF.

The V gene is TRBV11-2, the J gene TRBJ2-2; TRBD2 agrees at 7 bases. Trimming at V came to 10 bases and at J to 5 bases, leaving 4 bases not matched to a gene. CDR3 length: 12 residues. CDR1 is SGHAT, CDR2 FQNNGV, per germline. The CDR3 loop is CATPRGTGELFF. CDR3 bases: TGTGCCACCCCGCGGGGGACCGGGGAGCTGTTTTTT.

V is TRBV3-1 (or the pseudogene TRBV3-2) and J is TRBJ2-7; 11 nucleotides match TRBD1. This CDR3 is built from 16 residues. J lost 4 bases, V lost 5 bases, and 10 bases had no gene match. Germline CDR1 is LGHDT and CDR2 is YNNKEL (reference sequence). CDR3 sequence (DNA): TGTGCCAGCAGCTTCCCTCCGGGACAGGGGGGTTACGAGCAGTACTTC. It translates to CASSFPPGQGGYEQYF.

The chain uses TRBV5-1 and TRBJ1-3; D is possibly TRBD1 (5 bases). Trimming cost V 0 bases and J 3 bases, with 10 bases left between them. Germline-derived CDR1 and CDR2 are SGHRS and YFSETQ. The CDR3 covers 15 residues. CDR3 residues: CASSLDQGGGNTIYF. CDR3 nucleotide sequence: TGCGCCAGCAGCTTGGATCAGGGAGGTGGAAACACCATATATTTT.

The chain joins TRBV3-1 (or the pseudogene TRBV3-2) to TRBJ2-5; 7 nucleotides agree with TRBD1. Germline CDR1 LGHDT, CDR2 YNNKEL (reference sequence). CDR3 length: 14 amino acids. The V and J ends lost 1 base and 5 bases, in that order; junction bases with no gene match: 4. The DNA of the CDR3 is TGTGCCAGCAGCCAAGGACAGGGCCGGGAGACCCAGTACTTC. Residues: CASSQGQGRETQYF.

The chain recombines TRBV28 with TRBJ2-5, with a tentative D call TRBD2 (6 bases). The CDR3 contains 13 residues. Germline V gene data show CDR1 as MDHEN and CDR2 as SYDVKM. V lost 6 bases to trimming and J lost 5 bases, with 13 bases between them. CDR3 nucleotides: TGTGCCAGCAGACGGGGCCGGGGGGAGACCCAGTACTTC. It encodes CASRRGRGETQYF.

This chain connects TRBV13 to TRBJ2-3, with 10 nucleotides matching TRBD2. Germline lookup yields CDR1 PRHDT and CDR2 FYEKMQ (reference sequence). This CDR3 is built from 16 residues. The V and J ends lost 5 bases and 4 bases, in that order; junction bases with no gene match: 9. The CDR3 nucleotides read TGTGCCAGCAGCACCCAAGCGGGGGGGTGGGCAGATACGCAGTATTTT. Its translation is CASSTQAGGWADTQYF.

V gene TRBV25-1 combines with J gene TRBJ2-7; tentatively, D is TRBD2 (6 bases). The V and J ends lost 5 bases and 2 bases respectively, with 10 bases between them. This CDR3 has 13 residues. Germline-derived CDR1 and CDR2 are MGHDK and SYGVNS. The CDR3 coding sequence is TGTGCCAGCAGTTTGGGGGGTCCCTACGAGCAGTACTTC. Translated, it gives CASSLGGPYEQYF.

This clone was seen only a few times. The genes are TRBV19 and TRBJ2-6; the match to TRBD1 covers 7 bases. V lost 6 bases to trimming and J lost 0 bases; unmatched junction nucleotides: 8. Germline V gene data show CDR1 as LNHDA and CDR2 as SQIVND (reference sequence). The CDR3 loop spans 17 amino acids. CDR3 loop: CASREQGSLSGANVLTF. CDR3 in DNA: TGTGCCAGTAGAGAACAGGGGTCCCTCTCTGGGGCCAACGTCCTGACTTTC.

The rearrangement links TRBV5-6 to TRBJ1-6; D call uncertain. CDR1 SGHDT and CDR2 YYEEEE come from the germline V gene. The length of the CDR3 is 15 residues. V lost 1 base to trimming and J lost 10 bases, with 15 bases between them. CDR3 protein: CASSLSVTEPSPLHF. The CDR3 DNA follows: TGTGCCAGCAGCTTGAGCGTAACAGAGCCCTCACCCCTCCACTTT.

J is TRBJ2-1 and V is TRBV7-3; D call uncertain. Germline loops: CDR1 SGHTA, CDR2 FQGTGA. The CDR3 contains 14 residues. Trimming removed 8 bases from V and 0 bases from J, with 11 bases in between. CDR3 loop: CASGRGDSYNEQFF. The CDR3 coding sequence is TGTGCCAGCGGGCGCGGCGACTCCTACAATGAGCAGTTCTTC.

V is TRBV12-3 or TRBV12-4 and J is TRBJ2-7, with D possibly being TRBD1 or TRBD2 (5 bases each). Trimming cost V 4 bases and J 5 bases, with 12 bases left between them. This CDR3 comprises 13 residues. The CDR3 DNA reads TGTGCCAGCAGTTGGGACCCCCTTGACGAGCAGTACTTC. Residues: CASSWDPLDEQYF.

The rearrangement links TRBV3-1 (or the pseudogene TRBV3-2) to TRBJ2-3; 7 bases are a match to TRBD2. Germline values: CDR1 LGHDT, CDR2 YNNKEL (reference sequence). This CDR3 is 15 amino acids long. J gave up 0 bases and V 4 bases, and 4 bases lay outside the gene matches. The CDR3, as DNA: TGTGCCAGCAGCCGGACTAGTATTAGCACAGATACGCAGTATTTT. Protein product: CASSRTSISTDTQYF.

The chain combines TRBV2 with TRBJ1-5; D gene unclear. The CDR3 sequence is 12 residues long. The germline gives CDR1 SNHLY, CDR2 FYNNEI. Trimming took off 5 bases at V and 9 bases at J, with 11 bases between the two ends. DNA for the CDR3: TGTGCCAGCAGTCAGGAGTTGGGGCCCCAGCATTTT. This encodes CASSQELGPQHF.

The V call is TRBV24-1, the J call TRBJ2-2; TRBD1 matches at 7 bases. V shed 4 bases, J shed 8 bases, and the junction held 3 bases outside the gene matches. The CDR3 is 13 amino acids. Germline V gene data show CDR1 as KGHDR and CDR2 as SFDVKD. CDR3 DNA sequence: TGTGCCACCAGTGACGACAGGGTTGGGGAGCTGTTTTTT. It specifies CATSDDRVGELFF.

The gene calls are TRBV19 and TRBJ1-6; TRBD1 agrees at 8 bases. Trimming took 6 bases from V and 7 from J; bases not matched to a gene: 11. The germline CDR1 and CDR2 sequences are LNHDA and SQIVND (reference sequence). This CDR3 has 16 residues. The chain's CDR3 is CASREGAGGGNSPLHF. The CDR3 nucleotides read TGTGCCAGTAGGGAGGGTGCAGGGGGCGGAAATTCACCCCTCCACTTT.

This chain uses TRBV5-5 with TRBJ2-7, with 10 nucleotides matching TRBD1. The CDR3 consists of 16 residues. Germline trimming cut 4 bases from V and 6 bases from J; bases unmatched to any gene: 13. Germline CDR1 is SGHKS and CDR2 is YYEKEE (reference sequence). The CDR3 protein is CASSKFTGTGVTEQYF. The CDR3 bases are TGTGCCAGCAGCAAATTTACCGGGACAGGGGTTACCGAGCAGTACTTC.

V is TRBV6-1 and J is TRBJ1-5; 9 bases are shared with TRBD1. Germline V lookup: CDR1 MNHNS, CDR2 SASEGT. The V segment lost 4 bases and the J segment 0 bases; nucleotides outside the gene matches: 4. The CDR3 is made up of 16 amino acids. For the CDR3, the DNA is TGTGCCAGCAGTGCAGACAGGGGGGATAGCAATCAGCCCCAGCATTTT. Its translation: CASSADRGDSNQPQHF.

This clone was counted between two and nine times. This chain links TRBV7-9 with TRBJ1-2, with D maybe TRBD1 (6 bases). The CDR3 spans 14 residues. V was pared by 5 bases and J by 7 bases, with 17 bases between. CDR1 is SEHNR and CDR2 is FQNEAQ in the germline V gene (reference sequence). CDR3 in amino acids: CASSPGGATSGYTF. The DNA for the CDR3 is TGTGCCAGCAGCCCCGGGGGGGCCACCTCTGGCTACACCTTC. Looking up the rest from reference TRBV7-9 and TRBJ1-2 gives the full variable domain: DTGVSQNPRHKITKRGQNVTFRCDPISEHNRLYWYRQTLGQGPEFLTYFQNEAQLEKSRLLSDRFSAERPKGSFSTLEIQRTEQGDSAMYLCASSPGGATSGYTFGSGTRLTVV.

The rearrangement uses TRBV7-8 and TRBJ1-2; 12 bases agree with TRBD1. With 5 bases clipped from V and 6 bases from J, the junction kept 7 bases outside the gene matches. This CDR3 has 15 amino acids. CDR1 is SGHVS and CDR2 is FQNEAQ in the germline V gene. The CDR3 reads CASSVRDRGQNGYTF. Written as DNA, the CDR3 is TGTGCCAGCAGCGTCCGGGACAGGGGGCAGAATGGCTACACCTTC.

This chain connects TRBV7-2 to TRBJ2-1, with 13 bases lining up with TRBD2. The CDR3 loop spans 17 amino acids. Germline CDR1 and CDR2: SGHTA and FQGNSA. V shed 4 bases, J shed 8 bases, and the junction held 11 bases outside the gene matches. CDR3 residues: CASSSLFGLAGDDEQFF. CDR3 in DNA: TGTGCCAGCAGCTCCCTTTTTGGACTAGCGGGGGATGATGAGCAGTTCTTC.

This chain connects TRBV6-2 or TRBV6-3 to TRBJ2-7; a possible D gene is TRBD2 (6 bases). The V end lost 1 base, the J end lost 8 bases, and 15 bases lay between the germline ends. CDR1 MNHEY and CDR2 SVGEGT come from the germline V gene. The length of the CDR3 is 14 residues. The CDR3 coding sequence is TGTGCCAGCAGTTACTTCGGACTATCAGGCAAGCAGTACTTC. Its protein is CASSYFGLSGKQYF.

The gene calls are TRBV9 and TRBJ2-1, with TRBD2 matching over 9 bases. The ends lost 0 bases at V and 5 bases at J; junction bases unmatched: 3. Germline-derived CDR1 and CDR2 are SGDLS and YYNGEE. The CDR3 is 15 residues long. The CDR3 is CASSVGGRADNEQFF. For the CDR3, the DNA is TGTGCCAGCAGCGTAGGCGGGAGGGCCGACAATGAGCAGTTCTTC.

This clone was seen a few times. CDR3 sequence (DNA): TGTGCCAGCAGCCCCCGACAGGGAAGCTATGGCTACACCTTC. Its protein is CASSPRQGSYGYTF. This chain connects TRBV3-1 (or the pseudogene TRBV3-2) to TRBJ1-2; 7 nucleotides match TRBD1. The V segment lost 4 bases and the J segment 4 bases; nucleotides outside the gene matches: 6. The length of the CDR3 is 14 residues. Germline CDR1 and CDR2: LGHDT and YNNKEL (reference sequence).

The chain links TRBV7-2 to TRBJ2-2, with no clear D. The CDR3 contains 13 residues. In germline, CDR1 is SGHTA, CDR2 FQGNSA. V gave up 7 bases and J gave up 5 bases, with 11 bases separating them. Here the CDR3 reads CASTPTRTGELFF. DNA of the CDR3: TGTGCCAGCACCCCGACGCGGACCGGGGAGCTGTTTTTT.

The V and J genes are TRBV18 and TRBJ2-3; D gene unclear. CDR3 length equals 15 residues. With 2 bases removed from V and 0 bases from J, the gap between germline ends came to 9 bases. CDR1 is KGHSH, CDR2 LQKENI, per germline. DNA for the CDR3: TGTGCCAGCTCACCAAAGGGCCCCAGCACAGATACGCAGTATTTT. This codes for CASSPKGPSTDTQYF.

V usage is TRBV3-1 (or the pseudogene TRBV3-2) and J usage is TRBJ2-5, with TRBD2 matching over 14 bases. The CDR3 spans 16 residues. V gave up 4 bases and J gave up 6 bases; unmatched junction bases: 7. Germline CDR1 reads LGHDT; CDR2 reads YNNKEL (reference sequence). CDR3 protein: CASSLTSGRARKTQYF. The CDR3 DNA sequence: TGTGCCAGCAGCCTGACTAGCGGGAGGGCGAGGAAGACCCAGTACTTC.

This clone was observed once. This chain uses TRBV27 with TRBJ1-4, with 7 nucleotides matching TRBD1. V was pared by 6 bases and J by 0 bases, with 1 base of the junction left unmatched. Germline V CDR1 and CDR2: MNHEY, SMNVEV (reference sequence). The CDR3 is 14 amino acids. The CDR3: CASRGTATNEKLFF. In DNA, the CDR3 is TGTGCCAGCAGGGGGACAGCAACTAATGAAAAACTGTTTTTT.

This clone was seen only once. The rearrangement links TRBV3-1 (or the pseudogene TRBV3-2) to TRBJ1-1, with D perhaps TRBD1 (5 bases). V was pared by 0 bases and J by 1 base, with 9 bases between. This CDR3 has 15 amino acids. CDR1 is LGHDT, CDR2 YNNKEL, per germline (reference sequence). The CDR3 reads CASSQDWGGNTEAFF. For the CDR3, the DNA is TGTGCCAGCAGCCAAGATTGGGGGGGGAACACTGAAGCTTTCTTT.

This chain links TRBV19 with TRBJ2-1; maybe TRBD2 (6 bases). Between the trimmed V and J ends, which lost 2 bases and 0 bases, there was a span of 11 bases. Germline V CDR1 and CDR2: LNHDA, SQIVND (reference sequence). The length of the CDR3 is 16 residues. The DNA for the CDR3 is TGTGCCAGTAGTATACGGGACTTATCCTCCTACAATGAGCAGTTCTTC. Translation: CASSIRDLSSYNEQFF.